Sequencing of this T cell receptor (beta chain) was carried out in a study of T cells after yellow fever vaccination. Trimming at V came to 4 bases and at J to 6 bases, leaving 5 bases not matched to a gene. This CDR3 has 13 amino acids. Germline values: CDR1 DFQATT, CDR2 SNEGSKA (reference sequence). General observations from the study: Weaker, the secondary response peaked sooner, at day 5 versus 15. Post-booster samples contained most primary-vaccination clones (approximately 95% CD4, around 90% CD8).

UMIs were added to TCR cDNA along with a universal primer site when it was made by 5'RACE template switching. MiXCR, applied by TCRdb to the 5' RACE reads, yields one record per CDR3 protein. Of over 250,000 distinct CDR3 sequences in the sample, roughly 4.8% were seen once. Note on this clonotype: What it binds is not known.

Sample: CD4+ T cells sorted from PBMCs, taken on the day of the yellow fever booster vaccination. This TCR came from a man aged 18 to 30 who received the YFV17D yellow fever vaccine. The chain has TRBV20-1 and TRBJ2-2; 7 bases agree with TRBD1. CDR3 nucleotides: TGCAGTGCTACTAGACAGGGTTCCGGGGAGCTGTTTTTT. It translates to CSATRQGSGELFF.